This T cell receptor (beta chain) was retrieved from a study of vaccination and CD4 T cells after COVID-19 (dated by TCRdb to between 2020 and 2023). In the study overall: Convalescent patients had a positive SARS-CoV-2 result on nasal swab PCR, and of these patients, nine had mild disease and one had severe disease. The convalescent cohort included six males and four females, with two Hispanic individuals, seven Caucasians, two Asians and one multiracial person. Control cultures used a CEFX viral epitope pool as positive control, an HIV-1 Nef peptide pool as negative control, or no peptide. Post-COVID blood samples were collected from convalescent patients a median of roughly 100 days after diagnosis, with a range of roughly 30 to 161 days. In around 10 COVID-19 convalescent patients and a handful of infection-naive healthy vaccine recipients, researchers compared the spike-specific CD4+ TCR repertoire from before mRNA vaccination with the repertoire from after. The cultures were stimulated with overlapping spike peptide pools from SARS-CoV-2 and from the common cold coronaviruses HCoV-NL63, HCoV-OC43 and HCoV-229E. Participants received two doses of either the Pfizer-BioNTech BNT162b2 vaccine (n=8) or the Moderna mRNA-1273 vaccine (n=2). Post-vaccine blood samples were collected a median of about 11 weeks after the second vaccine dose, ranging from roughly 12 to 250 days.

In light of the paper, this sample's treatment or condition label describes: approximately nine-day PBMC culture with coronavirus spike peptide pools or control peptides (ViraFEST assay). The ViraFEST assay was used in the study, in which antigen-specific T cells were expanded with peptide pools and expanded clonotypes were subsequently identified by TCR sequencing. Positive SARS-CoV-2 PCR tests in the convalescent patients dated from March to December 2020, before Alpha, Beta and Delta variants emerged in the United States. Each well held two million PBMCs cultured with approximately 10 ug/ml peptide pools in IMDM containing approximately 4.8% human AB serum and 9 to 10 IU/ml IL-2. Half of the culture medium was replaced with fresh IL-2-containing medium on days 3 and 7. After about nine days of culture, CD4+ T cells were isolated by negative selection with the EasySep CD4+ T cell isolation kit. Ficoll-Paque Plus gradient centrifugation was used to isolate PBMCs from whole blood, and the isolated PBMCs were then either used fresh or cryopreserved at -140C. Each culture condition was generally run in triplicate wells.

Libraries were made using PCR. TCR sequencing of DNA from cultured CD4+ T cells used the Oncomine TCR Beta short-read assay at the Johns Hopkins FTIC core. The QIAamp micro DNA kit was used to extract genomic DNA from the cultured CD4+ T cells. Oncomine TCR Beta libraries from cultured CD4+ T cells were pooled with unique dual indexes and sequenced on an Illumina iSeq 100. The paper's data handling went like this. Non-productive sequences were removed, and CDR3s that did not start with C, did not end with F or W, or were shorter than 7 amino acids were discarded. The MANAFEST web application was used to identify antigen-specific clonotypes by comparing peptide-stimulated wells against reference wells and other culture wells. To be called positive, a clone needed an FDR below 0.05, an odds ratio above 5, and a productive frequency above 0.1% in at least two of three replicate wells. Clonotypes that were significantly expanded in both SARS-CoV-2 spike wells and at least one common cold coronavirus spike condition were defined as cross-reactive. Using R version 3.6.1, CDR3 homology was evaluated through Levenshtein distances (stringdist) along with unrooted phylogenetic trees (ape). The public reads were reprocessed in TCRdb via fastp at Q25 and MiXCR, keeping in-frame beta chains. Merged by CDR3 protein, the rows form single entries marked with the most common genes and DNA. The V and J calls and clone size are TCRdb's, not the authors'. Present in this sample are approximately 10,000 distinct CDR3 sequences, roughly 47% of which were seen just once. 30% to 35% of the sample is in the top ten clones.

This clonotype has more than one count but fewer than ten. Its antigen is unknown. No clone much larger than this one lies a single base away; base qualities are absent. The CDR3 covers 13 residues, taking in both the cysteine and the phenylalanine. The sequence is cut down to CDR3 DNA, 39 bases in frame from base 1. From a lookup of the germline V gene, CDR1 and CDR2 are SNHLY and FYNNEI. The junction shows trimming of 5 bases on V and 2 bases on J, plus 9 bases between the germline ends. On the study overall, not on this receptor specifically: Only a relatively small number of convalescent patients were included in the study, and early timepoints following natural infection were not analyzed. Among the post-vaccine SARS-CoV-2-reactive clones in convalescent patients, a median 86.3% showed up only after vaccination, which suggests vaccine-specific priming. Nearly all vaccine-specific clones in convalescent patients (304 of 307) were mono-reactive for SARS-CoV-2 spike rather than cross-reactive with common cold coronaviruses. The median count of SARS-CoV-2-reactive clonotypes went up from 20 to 25 after infection to 38 after vaccination, although the change was not significant.

Recombination connected TRBV2 to TRBJ1-2; TRBD1 is a weak D gene call, 6 bases matching. Material for sequencing was CD4+ T cells from blood, cultured in vitro. The clonotype comes from a human donor who had recovered from COVID-19. CDR3 region: CASSTDRNYGYTF. The DNA sequence is as follows: TGTGCCAGCAGTACCGACAGGAACTATGGCTACACCTTC. The variable domain in full, with residues beyond the CDR3 obtained from the reference TRBV2 and TRBJ1-2 genes, is EPEVTQTPSHQVTQMGQEVILRCVPISNHLYFYWYRQILGQKVEFLVSFYNNEISEKSEIFDDQFSVERPDGSNFTLKIRSTKLEDSAMYFCASSTDRNYGYTFGSGTRLTVV.